These T cell receptor beta chains were read from a single sample in a study of graft-versus-host responses after intestinal transplantation. The data were produced by immunoSEQ multiplex PCR, yet TCRdb's version contains in-frame clones alone and is incomplete. This sample has under 140,000 clones, with 80% to 95% found just once. Antigen specificity for these receptors is unknown. Sequences were derived from unstimulated CD8+ T cells sorted from spleen or lymph node cells, sampled before intestinal transplant. These receptors originate from a human donor who received an intestinal transplant. Each CDR3 is given with its conserved first and last residue. Fields, in order: V gene, clone size, J gene, D gene, CDR3 DNA, CDR3 protein. D genes are given only for firm matches. Some rows mark clone size as missing; the rest say once, few, many or name a class of expanded clone.

V: TRBV11-2; size: NA; J: TRBJ2-6; D: NA; DNA: TGTGCCAGCAGCTTAGGTTTAGGGTACAACGTCCTGACTTTC; CDR3: CASSLGLGYNVLTF
V: TRBV19; size: few; J: TRBJ2-5; D: NA; DNA: TGTGCCAGTAGTGCAGGTCAAGAGACCCAGTACTTC; CDR3: CASSAGQETQYF
V: TRBV27; size: NA; J: TRBJ1-1; D: NA; DNA: TGTGCCAGCAGTTTCGGGAGAAGGACTGAAGCTTTCTTT; CDR3: CASSFGRRTEAFF
V: TRBV13; size: NA; J: TRBJ2-6; D: NA; DNA: TGTGCCAGCAGCTTAGTGTACGGAAGCTCTGGGGCCAACGTCCTGACTTTC; CDR3: CASSLVYGSSGANVLTF
V: TRBV6-7; size: NA; J: TRBJ2-7; D: TRBD1; DNA: TGTGCCAGCGGTGAACAGGGGGCTGGTTTCTGCTACGAGCAGTACTTC; CDR3: CASGEQGAGFCYEQYF
V: TRBV29-1; size: NA; J: TRBJ2-1; D: NA; DNA: TGCAGCGTTGAGCGGGGGTGGGACACGGACTACAATGAGCAGTTCTTC; CDR3: CSVERGWDTDYNEQFF
V: TRBV6-5; size: NA; J: TRBJ1-2; D: NA; DNA: TGTGCCAGCAGGACCTACTACGGCTACACCTTC; CDR3: CASRTYYGYTF
V: TRBV12-5; size: NA; J: TRBJ2-7; D: NA; DNA: TGTGCTAGTGGACAGGGTGACTACGAGCAGTACTTC; CDR3: CASGQGDYEQYF
V: TRBV5-1; size: NA; J: TRBJ2-7; D: NA; DNA: TGCGCCAGCAGCTATAGCGCCTCCGAGCAGTACTTC; CDR3: CASSYSASEQYF
V: TRBV4-1; size: NA; J: TRBJ2-5; D: TRBD2; DNA: TGCGCCAGCAGCCATTGGACTAGCGGGAGGGGAGAGACCCAGTACTTC; CDR3: CASSHWTSGRGETQYF
V: TRBV6-5; size: NA; J: TRBJ2-7; D: TRBD1; DNA: TGTGCCAGCAGTTACTTGGACAGGACCTACGAGCAGTACTTC; CDR3: CASSYLDRTYEQYF
V: TRBV6-5; size: NA; J: TRBJ2-3; D: NA; DNA: TGTGCCAGCAGTTACTCGAGGTCTTTCACAGATACGCAGTATTTT; CDR3: CASSYSRSFTDTQYF
V: TRBV27; size: once; J: TRBJ2-7; D: NA; DNA: TGTGCCAGCAGCCCTTTAGAGGTCTACGAGCAGTACTTC; CDR3: CASSPLEVYEQYF
V: TRBV30; size: NA; J: TRBJ2-7; D: TRBD2; DNA: TGTGCCTGGAGTTCTCCGGGACTAGCCTTCTCCTACGAGCAGTACTTC; CDR3: CAWSSPGLAFSYEQYF
V: TRBV27; size: few; J: TRBJ1-1; D: NA; DNA: TGTGCCAGCAGTTTGGGACGGAACACTGAAGCTTTCTTT; CDR3: CASSLGRNTEAFF
V: TRBV4-1; size: NA; J: TRBJ2-1; D: TRBD1; DNA: TGCGCCAGCAGCCAAGGAGTGGGACAGGGGACCTACAATGAGCAGTTCTTC; CDR3: CASSQGVGQGTYNEQFF
V: TRBV6-1; size: NA; J: TRBJ1-1; D: NA; DNA: TGTGCCAGCAGCCCGGGCACTGAAGCTTTCTTT; CDR3: CASSPGTEAFF
V: TRBV5-8; size: NA; J: TRBJ2-7; D: TRBD2; DNA: TGTGCCAGCAGCCCCAGAAGCGGGAGAGCTCTGTACGAGCAGTACTTC; CDR3: CASSPRSGRALYEQYF
V: TRBV7-6; size: once; J: TRBJ2-1; D: TRBD2; DNA: TGTGCCAGCAGCTTGCGGACTAGCGGGAGGAATGAGCAGTTCTTC; CDR3: CASSLRTSGRNEQFF
V: TRBV4-1; size: NA; J: TRBJ1-2; D: NA; DNA: TGCGCCAGCTCCCCCCCCCGAGCTAACTATGGCTACACCTTC; CDR3: CASSPPRANYGYTF
V: TRBV4-1; size: NA; J: TRBJ2-1; D: NA; DNA: TGCGCCAGCAGCCAAGGGCTATCTTTTGGGGTGGACTACAATGAGCAGTTCTTC; CDR3: CASSQGLSFGVDYNEQFF
V: TRBV2; size: few; J: TRBJ2-7; D: NA; DNA: TGTGCCAGCAGTGGGACAGCCTCCTACGAGCAGTACTTC; CDR3: CASSGTASYEQYF
V: TRBV29-1; size: NA; J: TRBJ2-5; D: NA; DNA: TGCAGCGTTGAAGTCGGATGGGGGTTAGCCGGGACCCAGTACTTC; CDR3: CSVEVGWGLAGTQYF
V: TRBV7-8; size: NA; J: TRBJ1-5; D: NA; DNA: TGTGCCAGCAGCTTACGGGCAGGGTGGGATCAGCCCCAGCATTTT; CDR3: CASSLRAGWDQPQHF
V: TRBV28; size: NA; J: TRBJ2-5; D: NA; DNA: TGTGCCAGCAGACCCGCCGTCCGACGGAAAGAGACCCAGTACTTC; CDR3: CASRPAVRRKETQYF
V: TRBV27; size: NA; J: TRBJ2-7; D: TRBD1; DNA: TGTGCCAGCAGCCGAGGTCTCGGCGACAGGGGGTACGAGCAGTACTTC; CDR3: CASSRGLGDRGYEQYF
V: TRBV7-9; size: NA; J: TRBJ2-1; D: NA; DNA: TGTGCCAGCAGTCGCCCGGGACGCCTAAATGAGCAGTTCTTC; CDR3: CASSRPGRLNEQFF
V: TRBV7-6; size: NA; J: TRBJ2-2; D: TRBD2; DNA: TGTGCCAGCAGCCCATATAGCGGGAGTAACGCCGGGGAGCTGTTTTTT; CDR3: CASSPYSGSNAGELFF
V: TRBV4-1; size: NA; J: TRBJ2-7; D: NA; DNA: TGCGCCAGCAGCCAATCAATCAGCGGTCCCACCTACGAGCAGTACTTC; CDR3: CASSQSISGPTYEQYF
V: TRBV27; size: NA; J: TRBJ2-3; D: NA; DNA: TGTGCCAGCAGTTTTGGGGGGAGCACAGATACGCAGTATTTT; CDR3: CASSFGGSTDTQYF
V: TRBV19; size: NA; J: TRBJ2-7; D: TRBD1; DNA: TGTGCCAGTAGTATGGGGACAGGGGGCTACGAGCAGTACTTC; CDR3: CASSMGTGGYEQYF
V: TRBV7-7; size: once; J: TRBJ2-5; D: NA; DNA: TGTGCTAGCAGCTTGGGGGGAAACCAAGAGACCCAGTACTTC; CDR3: CASSLGGNQETQYF
V: TRBV27; size: once; J: TRBJ1-4; D: NA; DNA: TGTGCCAGCAGTTCGCTTGGCCTTTGGAGGGGCGTTCAGGAAAAACTGTTTTTT; CDR3: CASSSLGLWRGVQEKLFF
V: TRBV4-2; size: NA; J: TRBJ2-1; D: NA; DNA: TGTGCCAGCAGCCAAGAGGGAGTGGGGTACAATGAGCAGTTCTTC; CDR3: CASSQEGVGYNEQFF
V: TRBV27; size: NA; J: TRBJ1-1; D: NA; DNA: TGTGCCAGCAGTTTAGGCTCTGAAGCTTTCTTC; CDR3: CASSLGSEAFF